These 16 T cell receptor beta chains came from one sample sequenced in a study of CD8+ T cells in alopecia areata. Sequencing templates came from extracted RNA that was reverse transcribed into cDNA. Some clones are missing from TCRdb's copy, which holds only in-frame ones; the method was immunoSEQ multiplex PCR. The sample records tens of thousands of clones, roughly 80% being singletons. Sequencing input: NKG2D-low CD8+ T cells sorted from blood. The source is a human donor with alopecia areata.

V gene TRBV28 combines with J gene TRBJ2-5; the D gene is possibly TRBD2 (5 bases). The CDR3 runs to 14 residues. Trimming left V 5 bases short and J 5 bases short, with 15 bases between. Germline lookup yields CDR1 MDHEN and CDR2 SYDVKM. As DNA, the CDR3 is TGTGCCAGCAGTCCTTCAAGGGAGTTGGAGACCCAGTACTTC. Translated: CASSPSRELETQYF.

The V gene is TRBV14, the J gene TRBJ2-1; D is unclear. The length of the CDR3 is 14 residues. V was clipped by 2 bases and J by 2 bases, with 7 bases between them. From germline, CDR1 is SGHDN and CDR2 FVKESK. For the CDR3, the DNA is TGTGCCAGCAGCCAACTCGACACCTACAATGAGCAGTTCTTC. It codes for CASSQLDTYNEQFF.

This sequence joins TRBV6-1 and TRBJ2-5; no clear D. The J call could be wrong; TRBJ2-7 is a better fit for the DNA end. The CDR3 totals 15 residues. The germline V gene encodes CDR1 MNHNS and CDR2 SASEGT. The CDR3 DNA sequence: TGTGCCAGCAGTGAAGCTCTATCAGGATCCTACGAGCAGTACTTC. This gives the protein CASSEALSGSYEQYF.

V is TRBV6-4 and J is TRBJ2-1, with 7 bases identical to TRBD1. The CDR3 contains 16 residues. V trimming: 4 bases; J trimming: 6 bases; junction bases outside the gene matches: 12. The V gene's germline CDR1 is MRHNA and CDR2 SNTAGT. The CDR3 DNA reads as TGTGCCAGCAGTGCCTTCTCAGACAGGGTTTCCAATGAGCAGTTCTTC. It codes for CASSAFSDRVSNEQFF.

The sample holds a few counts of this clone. CDR3: CASSIGWTAYNEQFF. The CDR3 region has the DNA TGTGCCAGTAGTATTGGGTGGACCGCGTACAATGAGCAGTTCTTC. V is TRBV19 and J is TRBJ2-1; D is unresolved. The germline V gene encodes CDR1 LNHDA and CDR2 SQIVND (reference sequence). V was pared by 3 bases and J by 4 bases, with 13 bases between. The CDR3 is made up of 15 amino acids.

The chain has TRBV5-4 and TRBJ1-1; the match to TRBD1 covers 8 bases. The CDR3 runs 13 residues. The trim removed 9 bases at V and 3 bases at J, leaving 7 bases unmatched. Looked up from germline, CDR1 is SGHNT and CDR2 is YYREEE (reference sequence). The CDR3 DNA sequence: TGTGCCATTAGGGACAGGTCCTACACTGAAGCTTTCTTT. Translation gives CAIRDRSYTEAFF. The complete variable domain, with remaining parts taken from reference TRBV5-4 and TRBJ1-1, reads ETGVTQSPTHLIKTRGQQVTLRCSSQSGHNTVSWYQQALGQGPQFIFQYYREEENGRGNFPPRFSGLQFPNYSSELNVNALELDDSALYLCAIRDRSYTEAFFGQGTRLTVV.

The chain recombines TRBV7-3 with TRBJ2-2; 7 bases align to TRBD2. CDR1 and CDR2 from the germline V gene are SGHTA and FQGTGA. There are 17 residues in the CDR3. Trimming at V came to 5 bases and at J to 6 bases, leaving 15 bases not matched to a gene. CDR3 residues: CASSPRSRTRDPGELFF. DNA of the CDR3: TGTGCCAGCAGCCCCCGATCTCGGACTAGAGATCCCGGGGAGCTGTTTTTT.

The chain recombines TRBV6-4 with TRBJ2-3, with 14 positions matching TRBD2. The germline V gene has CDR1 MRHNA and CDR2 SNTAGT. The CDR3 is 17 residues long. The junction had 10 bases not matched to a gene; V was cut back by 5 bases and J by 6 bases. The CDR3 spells CASSHETSGGAPDTQYF. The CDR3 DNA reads TGTGCCAGCAGTCACGAGACTAGCGGGGGGGCCCCCGATACGCAGTATTTT.

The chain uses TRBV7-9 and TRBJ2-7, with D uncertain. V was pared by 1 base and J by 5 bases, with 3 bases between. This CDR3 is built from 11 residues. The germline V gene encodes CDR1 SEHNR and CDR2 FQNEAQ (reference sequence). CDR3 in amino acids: CASSLGDEQYF. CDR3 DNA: TGTGCCAGCAGCTTAGGAGACGAGCAGTACTTC.

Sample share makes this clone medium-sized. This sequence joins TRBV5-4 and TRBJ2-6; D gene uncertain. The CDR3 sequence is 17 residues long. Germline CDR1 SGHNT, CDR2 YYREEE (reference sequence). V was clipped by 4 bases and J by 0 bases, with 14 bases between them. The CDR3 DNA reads TGTGCCAGCAGCGCCCCCGAATCCAGCTCTGGGGCCAACGTCCTGACTTTC. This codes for CASSAPESSSGANVLTF.

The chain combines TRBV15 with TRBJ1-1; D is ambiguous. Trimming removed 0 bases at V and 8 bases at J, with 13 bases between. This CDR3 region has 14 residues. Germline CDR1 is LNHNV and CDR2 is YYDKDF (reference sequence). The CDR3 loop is CATSREAQATEAFF. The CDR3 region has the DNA TGTGCCACCAGCAGAGAGGCCCAGGCGACAGAAGCTTTCTTT.

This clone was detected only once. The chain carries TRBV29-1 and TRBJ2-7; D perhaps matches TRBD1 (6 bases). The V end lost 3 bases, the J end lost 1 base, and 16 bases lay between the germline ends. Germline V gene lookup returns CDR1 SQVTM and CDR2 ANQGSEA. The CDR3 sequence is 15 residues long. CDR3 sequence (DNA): TGCAGCGTTGAGCTAAGGGGGACCGATTCCTACGAGCAGTACTTC. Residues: CSVELRGTDSYEQYF.

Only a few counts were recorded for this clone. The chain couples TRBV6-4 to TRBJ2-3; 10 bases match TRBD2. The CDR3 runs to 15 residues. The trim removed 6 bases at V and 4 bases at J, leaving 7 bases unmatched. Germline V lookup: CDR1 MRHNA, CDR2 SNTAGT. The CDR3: CASSPSGGAADTQYF. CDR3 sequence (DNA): TGTGCCAGCAGCCCAAGCGGGGGGGCAGCAGATACGCAGTATTTT.

The CDR3 is CAITGGTSNTGELFF. DNA for the CDR3: TGTGCCATAACAGGTGGGACTTCGAACACCGGGGAGCTGTTTTTT. This sequence joins TRBV2 and TRBJ2-2; D perhaps matches TRBD2 (6 bases). The CDR3 consists of 15 residues. The germline V and J ends were trimmed by 10 bases and 0 bases, with 15 bases remaining between them. Germline CDR1 and CDR2: SNHLY and FYNNEI.

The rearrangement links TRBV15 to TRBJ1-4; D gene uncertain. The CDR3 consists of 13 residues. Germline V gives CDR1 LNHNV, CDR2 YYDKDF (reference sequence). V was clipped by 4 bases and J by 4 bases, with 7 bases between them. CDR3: CATSTYNNEKLFF. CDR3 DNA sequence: TGTGCCACCAGCACTTACAATAATGAAAAACTGTTTTTT. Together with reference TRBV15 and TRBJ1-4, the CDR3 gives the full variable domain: DAMVIQNPRYQVTQFGKPVTLSCSQTLNHNVMYWYQQKSSQAPKLLFHYYDKDFNNEADTPDNFQSRRPNTSFCFLDIRSPGLGDTAMYLCATSTYNNEKLFFGSGTQLSVL.

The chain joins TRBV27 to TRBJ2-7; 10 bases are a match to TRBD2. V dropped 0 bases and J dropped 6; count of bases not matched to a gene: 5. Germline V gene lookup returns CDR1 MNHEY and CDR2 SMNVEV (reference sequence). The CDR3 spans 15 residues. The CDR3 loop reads CASSLSPGLATEQYF. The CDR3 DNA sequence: TGTGCCAGCAGTTTATCCCCGGGACTAGCGACCGAGCAGTACTTC.